This paragraph reports one T cell receptor (beta chain). Its antigen is unknown. It has no much larger one-base neighbor in the sample; base qualities were not kept. The library was prepared using the immunoSEQ multiplex PCR assay. TCRdb re-hosts the immuneACCESS table, in-frame sequences only. Its copies lack some clones; in the studies checked, an unresolved V gene accounts for under half of them, and the cause for the rest is not known. Across this sample there are about 4,800 clones, with about nine tenths seen only once. Around 4.7% of the sample is taken by the ten largest. The data stem from a study of chemoradiotherapy in HPV16-positive cancers (dated 2022 in TCRdb). In the study overall: Candidate HPV-specific T-cell clones and common TCR motifs were defined through functional T-cell assays on cells from two HPV16-positive patients. Whether T-cell immunity against the HPV oncoproteins E6 and E7 changes during chemoradiotherapy and whether survival is affected by this immunity were examined in the study. Next, the candidate HPV-specific TCRs and motifs were followed in TCR repertoires from about 90 patients with HPV-related cancers.

V drops 2 bases and J drops 10 bases, leaving 17 bases in between. CDR1 and CDR2, looked up from the germline V gene, are MNHEY and SVGAGI. The CDR3 starts with the cysteine, ends with the phenylalanine, and has 14 residues. Only CDR3 DNA remains: 42 bases, in frame from the first base. Repertoires were sampled repeatedly over the course of chemoradiotherapy, so clonal expansion could be followed in the tumor microenvironment. The research as a whole found: Expansion of candidate HPV-specific clones and E7-related TCR motifs was observed in the tumor microenvironment during treatment, whereas no such expansion was observed for non-HPV-specific T cells. In HPV16-positive patients, expansion of HPV-responsive T cells during chemoradiotherapy was associated with improved recurrence-free survival. The functional definition of HPV-specific T cells was derived from only two HPV16-positive patients, and the survival association was reported for HPV16-positive patients.

The specimen comprised tumor tissue, sampled from a patient who underwent chemoradiotherapy. The TCR originated in a human donor with HPV-associated anogenital cancer. This sequence uses TRBV6-5 and TRBJ1-1; D gene: possibly TRBD1, on 5 matching bases. The nucleotide sequence reads TGTGCCAGCAGTTACAGGGGTGCCGGGTATGCAGCTTTCTTT. This encodes CASSYRGAGYAAFF.